This T cell receptor (beta chain) was retrieved from a study of blood T cell repertoires in COVID-19. Germline lookup yields CDR1 SGHTS and CDR2 YDEGEE. J lost 1 base, V lost 4 bases, and 4 bases had no gene match. The CDR3 extends over 14 amino acids. The assay was immunoSEQ multiplex PCR, and TCRdb's table has in-frame clones only and misses some. The sample gives hundreds of thousands of clones, 87% of which show up once; less than 2.5% is in the top ten. The chain combines TRBV5-8 with TRBJ1-1; 7 bases line up with TRBD1. Sequences were obtained from peripheral blood. This clonotype originated in a man aged 18 to 30 with active or convalescent COVID-19. CDR3 in DNA: TGTGCCAGCAGCGTAGGACAGGAGAACACTGAAGCTTTCTTT. Its translation: CASSVGQENTEAFF.